The present T cell receptor (beta chain) was sequenced within a study of T cell changes during pregnancy in multiple sclerosis (dated by TCRdb to between 2019 and 2020). As for the study more broadly: The study examined how the T cell repertoire changed over the course of pregnancy in women with multiple sclerosis.

The germline V gene gives CDR1 as SQVTM and CDR2 as ANQGSEA. V drops 5 bases and J drops 2 bases, leaving 7 bases in between. The CDR3, from cysteine to phenylalanine, totals 12 residues. CDR3 DNA is the only sequence kept; it has 36 bases, read in frame from the first base. Comments on this clone: No antigen is known for it. Base qualities are missing; no much larger clone stands one base away.

The protocol used for the library was the immunoSEQ multiplex PCR assay. As stored in TCRdb, this immuneACCESS dataset retains in-frame rearrangements with V and J assigned. A fraction of the clones does not appear; measured against another copy, unresolved V genes explain less than half of the discrepancy, and the remainder lacks a known reason. This sample comprises 60,000 to 65,000 clones, roughly 90% of them detected only once. Approximately 2.2% of the sample goes to the ten largest clones. This receptor was obtained from a female donor with multiple sclerosis, enrolled in a pregnancy study. This receptor chain uses TRBV29-1 and TRBJ2-1; no D segment can be confidently identified. Sequenced material: peripheral blood, taken in the first trimester of pregnancy. In nucleotides, the sequence is TGCAGCGTTAGTAGCACCTACAATGAGCAGTTCTTC. This translates into CSVSSTYNEQFF.